Below, one T cell receptor beta chain is given with its context. Antigen specificity is unknown. Other nucleotide sequences in the sample specify the same CDR3. This sample stems from a study of shared clonotypes between healthy human individuals. Study summary: Donor ages ranged 18 to 49 years: two women, a few men. Every donor yielded three CD4 naive, three CD4 memory, two CD8 naive and one CD8 memory plate. Study findings and constraints: Among donors, the sharing of clonotypes was expected to be influenced by sequencing depth.

The naive CD8 subset, CD45RO-negative cells positively selected for CCR7, excluded terminally differentiated effector memory CD45RA+ cells. Trimming left V 3 bases short and J 2 bases short, with 0 bases between. Germline CDR1 reads DFQATT; CDR2 reads SNEGSKA (reference sequence). The CDR3 extends over 10 amino acids. Deep was the level at which the assay was run. Produced via immunoSEQ multiplex PCR; TCRdb's table is partial and in-frame only. The table lists under 1 million clones, more than 85% of them singletons. This chain connects TRBV20-1 to TRBJ2-3; no clear D gene. Sequences were obtained from naive CD8+ T cells sorted from blood. The TCR originated in a man aged 25 to 40 in good health. The CDR3 bases are TGCAGTGCTAGCACAGATACGCAGTATTTT. This codes for CSASTDTQYF.